This T cell receptor beta chain was recovered during a study of T cell clones after liver transplantation. Study context: Pre-transplant mixed lymphocyte reactions yielded third-party-reactive TCRbeta sequences as comparators for graft-donor-reactive sequences. The study's findings and limits: Post-transplant time points were not standardized, so conclusions are preliminary.

As regards this clone: The antigen is undetermined.

Assay: immunoSEQ multiplex PCR; the TCRdb copy retains only in-frame clones and omits some. Of roughly 100,000 clones detected, 82% appear once; the ten largest clones hold roughly 0.9%. V was trimmed by 6 bases and J by 6 bases, leaving 18 bases between them. CDR1 is MDHEN and CDR2 is SYDVKM in the germline V gene. The CDR3 covers 15 residues. This clonotype was obtained from a human donor who received a liver transplant. This specimen consisted of CD4+ T cells from blood, obtained before liver transplant. The chain combines TRBV28 with TRBJ2-1; D gene uncertain. The CDR3 region has the DNA TGTGCCAGCAGGATGATACTTAGCATGGGCAATGAGCAGTTCTTC. Its protein is CASRMILSMGNEQFF.